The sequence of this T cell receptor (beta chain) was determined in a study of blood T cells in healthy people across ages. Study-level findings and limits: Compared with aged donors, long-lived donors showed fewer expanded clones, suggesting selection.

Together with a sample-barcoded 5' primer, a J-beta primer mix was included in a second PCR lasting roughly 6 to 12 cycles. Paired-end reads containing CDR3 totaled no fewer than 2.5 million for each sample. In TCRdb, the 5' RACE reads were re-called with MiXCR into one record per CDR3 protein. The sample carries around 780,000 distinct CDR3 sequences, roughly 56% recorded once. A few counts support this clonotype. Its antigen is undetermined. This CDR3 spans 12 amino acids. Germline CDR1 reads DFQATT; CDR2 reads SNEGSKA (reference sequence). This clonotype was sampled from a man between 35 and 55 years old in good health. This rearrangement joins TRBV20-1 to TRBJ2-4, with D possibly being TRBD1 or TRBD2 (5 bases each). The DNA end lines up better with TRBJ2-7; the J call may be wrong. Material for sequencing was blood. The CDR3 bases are TGCAGTGCAAATGATGAGGGGTACGAGCAGTACTTC. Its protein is CSANDEGYEQYF.